This T cell receptor (beta chain) is from a study of shared clonotypes between healthy human individuals. Whole-study findings and limits: Exclusively blood specimens were collected; tissue repertoires likely differ.

In this sample, this clone turned up a few times. Its antigen is still unknown. CD45RA+ naive and CD45RA-negative memory subsets were separated from CD4+ cells. The authors loaded 200 ng DNA, around 32,000 T cell genomes, into sorted-subset replicate PCRs. TCRdb's copy holds only in-frame clones and misses some; the assay was immunoSEQ multiplex PCR. The sample contains approximately 640,000 clones, 72% of which appear only once. Trimming removed 4 bases from V and 8 bases from J; junction bases left unmatched: 7. This CDR3 contains 14 residues. Germline loops: CDR1 SGHTA, CDR2 FQGNSA. The chain links TRBV7-2 to TRBJ1-4; TRBD1 agrees at 7 bases. The material sequenced was memory CD4+ T cells sorted from blood. The subset is: CD45RA-negative fraction. The clonotype originates from a woman younger than 45 in good health. CDR3 protein: CASSSSTGYEKLFF. As DNA, the CDR3 is TGTGCCAGCAGCTCGTCGACAGGGTACGAAAAACTGTTTTTT.